These 13 T cell receptor beta chains came from one sample sequenced in a study of T cell repertoires in cytomegalovirus infection. No antigen has been identified for these receptors. Using its own MiXCR run on the reads, TCRdb lists one record per CDR3 protein. Of 700,000 to 950,000 distinct CDR3 sequences listed, approximately 30% are singletons. This specimen was cultured CD8+ T cells from PBMCs, taken from culture after CMV antigen stimulation. Receptor source: a human donor in good health (CMV status not recorded). Some clones in this sample may be carry-over from other donors' samples.

This sequence joins TRBV12-3 or TRBV12-4 and TRBJ2-2, with 7 bases that match TRBD1. The trim removed 5 bases at V and 4 bases at J, leaving 13 bases unmatched. The CDR3 runs 17 residues. The CDR3 reads CASSPRTGTEATGELFF. The CDR3 region has the DNA TGTGCCAGCAGTCCCAGGACCGGGACAGAGGCCACCGGGGAGCTGTTTTTT.

In this sample, this clonotype turned up a few times. The genes are TRBV6-2 or TRBV6-3 and TRBJ2-1; 11 nucleotides match TRBD2. This CDR3 is 15 amino acids long. J gave up 3 bases and V 7 bases, and 5 bases lay outside the gene matches. Germline V gives CDR1 MNHEY, CDR2 SVGEGT. The CDR3 DNA reads as TGTGCCAGCACCCCCCTAGCGGGGGGCTACAATGAGCAGTTCTTC. Protein: CASTPLAGGYNEQFF.

This clonotype occurred once. The V gene is TRBV5-6, the J gene TRBJ2-6; D remains unclear. CDR3 length: 15 residues. Germline V gene sequence: CDR1 SGHDT, CDR2 YYEEEE. V was shortened by 0 bases and J by 13 bases, with 17 bases between the two germline ends. CDR3: CASSLGRAMGKVLTF. CDR3 DNA sequence: TGTGCCAGCAGCTTGGGTCGGGCGATGGGTAAGGTCCTGACTTTC.

This chain joins TRBV6-1 and TRBJ2-1; D is uncertain. This CDR3 contains 16 residues. V shed 6 bases and J shed 3 bases, with 18 bases lying between them. Germline CDR1 and CDR2: MNHNS and SASEGT. CDR3 nucleotides: TGTGCCAGCAGAGAGCCACCCGAGTTTTACTACAATGAGCAGTTCTTC. Residues: CASREPPEFYYNEQFF.

This clonotype occurred many times. The V call is TRBV7-2, the J call TRBJ1-1; unclear D gene. Per the germline V gene, CDR1 is SGHTA and CDR2 is FQGNSA. The V gene lost 6 bases and the J gene lost 1 base, with 12 bases spanning the gap. The CDR3 totals 14 residues. CDR3 in amino acids: CASSWRVPNTEAFF. DNA for the CDR3: TGTGCCAGCAGTTGGAGGGTGCCGAACACTGAAGCTTTCTTT.

This clonotype was counted many times. The rearrangement links TRBV7-2 to TRBJ2-1, with D possibly being TRBD2 (6 bases). Trimming removed 3 bases at V and 9 bases at J, with 18 bases between. The CDR3 is 15 residues long. Germline CDR1 SGHTA, CDR2 FQGNSA. For the CDR3, the DNA is TGTGCCAGCAGCTTTTCGACCCTGGGACTGAGTGAGCAGTTCTTC. It yields the protein CASSFSTLGLSEQFF.

This clonotype has at least ten counts. A junction end diverges from the germline sequence, so it may reflect a read error. As DNA, the CDR3 is TGTGCTAGCAGCCCAACGCCAGGGCGGGAGACCCAGTACTTC. Residues: CASSPTPGRETQYF. V gene TRBV7-7 combines with J gene TRBJ2-5, with a possible D match to TRBD1 (5 bases). The germline gives CDR1 SSHAT, CDR2 FNYEAQ (reference sequence). The CDR3 is 14 residues long.

This clonotype showed up just a few times. The V gene is TRBV12-3 or TRBV12-4, the J gene TRBJ2-7, with TRBD2 as a possible D gene (6 bases). Between the trimmed V and J ends, which lost 5 bases and 2 bases, there was a span of 13 bases. The CDR3 runs to 14 residues. The CDR3 DNA is TGTGCCAGCAGTATATTAACGGGGGCCTACGAGCAGTACTTC. Encoded protein: CASSILTGAYEQYF.

The rearrangement uses TRBV12-3 or TRBV12-4 and TRBJ2-5; 7 positions agree with TRBD1. The J segment lost 4 bases and the V segment lost 8 bases, leaving 13 bases of the junction unmatched. The CDR3 is made up of 15 amino acids. The DNA for the CDR3 is TGTGCCAGCGGGGACCAGGACAGGCTCGGAGAGACCCAGTACTTC. Protein product: CASGDQDRLGETQYF.

With regard to this clonotype: A read error may be the cause here, since a much bigger clone is one base away. CDR3: CASSLAGPDYERYV. The CDR3 nucleotides read TGTGCCAGCAGCTTAGCGGGGCCGGACTACGAGCGGTACGTC. V and J are TRBV7-8 and TRBJ2-7; possibly TRBD2 for D (6 bases). Germline V CDR1 and CDR2: SGHVS, FQNEAQ. The CDR3 is 14 amino acids.

The J gene is TRBJ2-2, the V gene TRBV23-1; maybe TRBD2 (7 bases). TRBV23-1 is noted as an ORF with a role that remains uncertain. The V gene lost 0 bases and the J gene lost 7 bases, with 21 bases spanning the gap. The CDR3 totals 18 residues. The chain's CDR3 is CASSQSMRAGAGGGELFF. CDR3 nucleotide sequence: TGCGCCAGCAGTCAATCGATGAGGGCGGGGGCCGGAGGCGGGGAGCTGTTTTTT.

CDR3 in amino acids: CASSQDLGTGVNLPYEAFF. The CDR3 DNA reads as TGTGCCAGCAGCCAAGATTTAGGGACAGGGGTTAACCTACCCTATGAAGCTTTCTTT. The genes are TRBV3-1 and TRBJ1-1; 10 bases fit TRBD1. V trimming: 0 bases; J trimming: 7 bases; junction bases outside the gene matches: 17. The CDR3 runs to 19 residues. CDR1 LGHDT and CDR2 YNNKEL come from the germline V gene (reference sequence).

The CDR3 DNA reads as TGTGCCAGCAGTAACGCCGAGGGAGCTAGCGGGGGGGTGTTGCACGAGCAGTACGTC. Translating gives CASSNAEGASGGVLHEQYV. The V gene is TRBV28, the J gene TRBJ2-7, with TRBD2 matching 12 bases. The germline V gene has CDR1 MDHEN and CDR2 SYDVKM. Trimming at V came to 5 bases and at J to 5 bases, leaving 19 bases not matched to a gene. The CDR3 has 19 amino acids.